Each of the 27 T cell receptor beta chains below was sequenced from the same sample in a study of blood T cell repertoires in COVID-19. The protocol was immunoSEQ multiplex PCR, while the TCRdb copy is restricted to in-frame clones and leaves out a portion. Found here are about 9,000 clones, approximately 86% of them singletons; the top ten hold less than 9%. Sequenced input: peripheral blood. The receptors were sampled from a human donor in a cohort sampled during active COVID-19.

This CDR3 reads CASSKWRGLAGASYNEQFF. In DNA form, the CDR3 reads TGTGCCAGCAGCAAATGGAGGGGACTAGCGGGAGCATCCTACAATGAGCAGTTCTTC. This chain connects TRBV21-1 to TRBJ2-1; the table calls TRBD2, which could not be checked here. TRBV21-1 is deemed a pseudogene. The CDR3 is 19 residues long.

The chain carries TRBV3-1 (or the pseudogene TRBV3-2) and TRBJ2-2; D may be TRBD2 (6 bases). This CDR3 spans 15 amino acids. Germline loops: CDR1 LGHDT, CDR2 YNNKEL (reference sequence). Trimming cost V 1 base and J 3 bases, with 9 bases left between them. The CDR3 spells CASSQGKRDTGELFF. Here the CDR3 DNA reads TGTGCCAGCAGCCAAGGGAAGCGGGACACCGGGGAGCTGTTTTTT.

This sequence joins TRBV5-1 and TRBJ1-1, with unresolved D. The V gene lost 6 bases and the J gene lost 1 base, with 7 bases spanning the gap. This CDR3 has 12 amino acids. Germline V lookup: CDR1 SGHRS, CDR2 YFSETQ. The CDR3 sequence: CASKLENTEAFF. CDR3 nucleotides: TGCGCCAGCAAATTAGAGAACACTGAAGCTTTCTTT.

The rearrangement joins TRBV5-6 to TRBJ2-7, with D hard to call. The CDR3 is 11 residues long. Trimming took off 3 bases at V and 5 bases at J, with 6 bases between the two ends. Looked up from germline, CDR1 is SGHDT and CDR2 is YYEEEE. The CDR3 loop reads CASSSSDEQYF. As DNA, the CDR3 is TGTGCCAGCAGCTCTTCGGACGAGCAGTACTTC.

The V and J genes are TRBV30 and TRBJ2-7; perhaps TRBD1 as D (7 bases). Trimming shortened V by 3 bases and J by 3 bases, and 15 bases separated the two germline ends. CDR3 length: 14 amino acids. CDR1 is GTSNPN and CDR2 is SVGIG in the germline V gene (reference sequence). In DNA, the CDR3 is TGTGCCTGGAGATGGCAGGGGGGTAACTACGAGCAGTACTTC. It translates to CAWRWQGGNYEQYF.

The J gene is TRBJ2-7, the V gene TRBV4-1, with D possibly matching TRBD2 (6 bases). CDR3 length: 18 residues. Germline V gene sequence: CDR1 MGHRA, CDR2 YSYEKL. V dropped 0 bases and J dropped 4 bases, with 22 bases sitting between them. The CDR3 sequence is CASSQEPMGGASSYEQYF. CDR3 nucleotides: TGCGCCAGCAGCCAAGAACCGATGGGGGGAGCCTCGTCTTACGAGCAGTACTTC.

The genes are TRBV24-1 and TRBJ2-2; tentative D call: TRBD1 (5 bases). Deletions cut 0 bases from V and 5 bases from J, with 27 bases between. From germline, CDR1 is KGHDR and CDR2 SFDVKD. CDR3 length: 21 amino acids. The CDR3 coding sequence is TGTGCCACCAGTGATTTGGGTACAGGAGTCCGAAACCCAACAGTGACCGGGGAGCTGTTTTTT. It specifies CATSDLGTGVRNPTVTGELFF.

The chain carries TRBV6-5 and TRBJ1-3, with D possibly TRBD1 on 5 matching bases. CDR1 is MNHEY, CDR2 SVGAGI, per germline. The V end was cut by 5 bases, the J end by 2 bases, with 13 bases between. This CDR3 contains 15 residues. The CDR3 DNA reads TGTGCCAGCAGTCCATTTCCGGGGGCTGGAAACACCATATATTTT. Amino acids: CASSPFPGAGNTIYF.

The rearrangement links TRBV5-1 to TRBJ2-1; possible D gene TRBD1, 5 bases. The CDR3 loop spans 13 amino acids. V shed 7 bases and J shed 0 bases, with 8 bases lying between them. The V gene's germline CDR1 is SGHRS and CDR2 YFSETQ. This CDR3 reads CASAGLSYNEQFF. In DNA, the CDR3 is TGCGCCAGCGCAGGGCTCTCCTACAATGAGCAGTTCTTC.

The rearrangement joins TRBV6-2 or TRBV6-3 to TRBJ1-5; weak D call: TRBD1 (6 bases). Between the trimmed V and J ends, which lost 4 bases and 2 bases, there was a span of 12 bases. Looked up from germline, CDR1 is MNHEY and CDR2 is SVGEGT. The CDR3 runs 15 residues. The DNA of the CDR3 is TGTGCCAGCAGTTCGCAGGGGCTGGGCAATCAGCCCCAGCATTTT. This translates into CASSSQGLGNQPQHF.

This chain links TRBV25-1 with TRBJ2-5; 11 bases agree with TRBD2. The germline CDR1 and CDR2 sequences are MGHDK and SYGVNS. The CDR3 is made up of 16 amino acids. The V and J ends lost 3 bases and 0 bases, in that order; junction bases with no gene match: 3. The CDR3 region is CASSEGLAVNQETQYF. For the CDR3, the DNA is TGTGCCAGCAGTGAGGGACTAGCGGTCAACCAAGAGACCCAGTACTTC. Complete variable domain (other parts from reference TRBV25-1 and TRBJ2-5): EADIYQTPRYLVIGTGKKITLECSQTMGHDKMYWYQQDPGMELHLIHYSYGVNSTEKGDLSSESTVSRIRTEHFPLTLESARPSHTSQYLCASSEGLAVNQETQYFGPGTRLLVL.

The rearrangement uses TRBV10-2 and TRBJ2-1; D may be TRBD2 (7 bases). V was shortened by 0 bases and J by 5 bases, with 17 bases between the two germline ends. The CDR3 is made up of 17 amino acids. Germline CDR1 WSHSY, CDR2 SAAADI. This chain's CDR3 is CASSESWAGATDNEQFF. In DNA form, the CDR3 reads TGCGCCAGCAGTGAGTCATGGGCGGGGGCGACCGACAATGAGCAGTTCTTC.

The gene calls are TRBV7-9 and TRBJ2-3; 7 bases align to TRBD1. The length of the CDR3 is 14 residues. Trimming removed 7 bases from V and 0 bases from J; junction bases left unmatched: 4. Germline assignment: CDR1 SEHNR and CDR2 FQNEAQ (reference sequence). DNA of the CDR3: TGTGCCAGCATAGGGACAGCTAGCACAGATACGCAGTATTTT. Protein: CASIGTASTDTQYF.

DNA of the CDR3: TGTGCCAGCAGTGAATCATGGAGAAGCAATCAGCCCCAGCATTTT. Translating gives CASSESWRSNQPQHF. V is TRBV25-1 and J is TRBJ1-5; D gene unclear. CDR3 length: 15 amino acids. Trimming took 1 base from V and 1 from J, leaving 8 bases between them. Germline lookup yields CDR1 MGHDK and CDR2 SYGVNS.

This clone ranks as medium-sized (0.01 to 0.1%). This chain uses TRBV14 with TRBJ2-3; 7 bases line up with TRBD2. The length of the CDR3 is 15 residues. V shed 4 bases, J shed 0 bases, and the junction held 4 bases outside the gene matches. The germline gives CDR1 SGHDN, CDR2 FVKESK. The CDR3 nucleotides are TGTGCCAGCAGCCTCGGGACTACTAGCACAGATACGCAGTATTTT. Amino acid sequence: CASSLGTTSTDTQYF.

The chain's CDR3 is CASRLTSGSFYEQYF. In nucleotides, the CDR3 is TGTGCCAGTAGGCTTACTAGCGGGAGCTTCTACGAGCAGTACTTC. J is TRBJ2-7 and V is TRBV19; 11 nucleotides line up with TRBD2. From germline, CDR1 is LNHDA and CDR2 SQIVND (reference sequence). The V gene end was trimmed by 6 bases and the J gene end by 3 bases; junction bases not matched to a gene: 7. The CDR3 covers 15 residues.

The V and J genes are TRBV30 and TRBJ2-1, with 11 nucleotides matching TRBD2. This CDR3 has 15 amino acids. Germline V gives CDR1 GTSNPN, CDR2 SVGIG (reference sequence). V was clipped by 2 bases and J by 14 bases; unmatched bases: 14. The CDR3 DNA reads as TGTGCCTGGAGTTCCGGGACTAGCGGACCAAACGAGAAGTTCTTC. It yields the protein CAWSSGTSGPNEKFF.

This sequence joins TRBV27 and TRBJ2-7; no clear D gene. CDR1 is MNHEY and CDR2 is SMNVEV in the germline V gene (reference sequence). This CDR3 is built from 13 residues. Trimming removed 11 bases at V and 6 bases at J, with 20 bases between. CDR3 residues: CAAKPGGAGEQYF. CDR3 in DNA: TGTGCCGCAAAGCCCGGTGGAGCCGGCGAGCAGTACTTC.

V gene TRBV5-1 combines with J gene TRBJ1-1, with 9 bases aligning to TRBD1. The CDR3 loop spans 15 amino acids. Germline values: CDR1 SGHRS, CDR2 YFSETQ. With V trimmed by 2 bases and J by 4 bases, 6 bases remained unmatched. The CDR3 region has the DNA TGCGCCAGCAGCTTAACGACAGGGGGTGGCACTGAAGCTTTCTTT. Protein: CASSLTTGGGTEAFF. Drawing the rest from reference TRBV5-1 and TRBJ1-1, the complete variable domain is KAGVTQTPRYLIKTRGQQVTLSCSPISGHRSVSWYQQTPGQGLQFLFEYFSETQRNKGNFPGRFSGRQFSNSRSEMNVSTLELGDSALYLCASSLTTGGGTEAFFGQGTRLTVV.

The chain recombines TRBV7-2 with TRBJ2-7; 10 nucleotides line up with TRBD2. CDR1 is SGHTA and CDR2 is FQGNSA in the germline V gene. The CDR3 is 16 residues long. Unmatched junction bases numbered 11, after V lost 5 bases and J lost 4 bases. The CDR3 loop is CASSGRLAGAGYEQYF. The DNA for the CDR3 is TGTGCCAGCAGCGGACGGCTAGCGGGAGCCGGATACGAGCAGTACTTC.

The rearrangement joins TRBV6-4 to TRBJ2-5, with D possibly TRBD1 on 5 matching bases. In germline, CDR1 is MRHNA, CDR2 SNTAGT. With 3 bases removed from V and 4 bases from J, the gap between germline ends came to 15 bases. The CDR3 loop spans 15 amino acids. The CDR3 spells CASSEQGGPRETQYF. CDR3 DNA sequence: TGTGCCAGCAGTGAGCAGGGTGGGCCCAGAGAGACCCAGTACTTC.

In its sample, this clone was seen once. V is TRBV19 and J is TRBJ1-1; a possible D gene is TRBD1 (5 bases). Trimming pared 5 bases from V and 2 bases from J, leaving 12 bases between. CDR3 size: 14 residues. The germline V gene has CDR1 LNHDA and CDR2 SQIVND (reference sequence). The CDR3 reads CASSDQGLNTEAFF. The CDR3 DNA reads as TGTGCCAGTAGTGACCAGGGTCTCAACACTGAAGCTTTCTTT. The variable domain in full, completed from reference TRBV19 and TRBJ1-1, reads DGGITQSPKYLFRKEGQNVTLSCEQNLNHDAMYWYRQDPGQGLRLIYYSQIVNDFQKGDIAEGYSVSREKKESFPLTVTSAQKNPTAFYLCASSDQGLNTEAFFGQGTRLTVV.

The rearrangement uses TRBV14 and TRBJ2-2; D is unclear. The germline CDR1 and CDR2 sequences are SGHDN and FVKESK. The CDR3 runs 16 residues. V was cut by 1 base and J by 8 bases, with 17 bases left in between. In nucleotides, the CDR3 is TGTGCCAGCAGCCAAGTCCCACCTAATCAGGCAGGGGAGCTGTTTTTT. Translating it yields CASSQVPPNQAGELFF. Complete variable domain (other parts from reference TRBV14 and TRBJ2-2): EAGVTQFPSHSVIEKGQTVTLRCDPISGHDNLYWYRRVMGKEIKFLLHFVKESKQDESGMPNNRFLAERTGGTYSTLKVQPAELEDSGVYFCASSQVPPNQAGELFFGEGSRLTVL.

The chain joins TRBV7-6 to TRBJ2-1; 9 bases line up with TRBD2. The CDR3 has 17 amino acids. Trimming at V came to 1 base and at J to 1 base, leaving 5 bases not matched to a gene. CDR1 SGHVS and CDR2 FNYEAQ come from the germline V gene. The CDR3 nucleotides read TGTGCCAGCAGCTTAGTGGTAGCGGGGGATTCCTACAATGAGCAGTTCTTC. Its protein is CASSLVVAGDSYNEQFF. Based on the CDR3 plus reference TRBV7-6 and TRBJ2-1, the full variable domain is GAGVSQSPRYKVTKRGQDVALRCDPISGHVSLYWYRQALGQGPEFLTYFNYEAQQDKSGLPNDRFSAERPEGSISTLTIQRTEQRDSAMYRCASSLVVAGDSYNEQFFGPGTRLTVL.

The chain couples TRBV7-9 to TRBJ2-1; 10 positions agree with TRBD1. The CDR3 contains 17 residues. With 5 bases clipped from V and 0 bases from J, the junction kept 7 bases outside the gene matches. Germline V gene lookup returns CDR1 SEHNR and CDR2 FQNEAQ (reference sequence). This CDR3 reads CASSPGTGAYSYNEQFF. The CDR3 DNA follows: TGTGCCAGCAGCCCCGGGACAGGGGCCTACTCCTACAATGAGCAGTTCTTC.

Points on this clone: The sample carries other DNA sequences with the same CDR3. The rearrangement joins TRBV9 to TRBJ2-5; 7 bases are shared with TRBD2. Germline CDR1 SGDLS, CDR2 YYNGEE. The CDR3 runs to 16 residues. The junction had 5 bases not matched to a gene; V was cut back by 0 bases and J by 0 bases. CDR3: CASSVGHTSDQETQYF. CDR3 DNA sequence: TGTGCCAGCAGCGTAGGCCACACTAGCGACCAAGAGACCCAGTACTTC.

The rearrangement joins TRBV6-5 to TRBJ1-1; 9 bases are a match to TRBD1. From germline, CDR1 is MNHEY and CDR2 SVGAGI. The CDR3 covers 14 residues. J lost 6 bases, V lost 7 bases, and 9 bases had no gene match. The CDR3, as DNA: TGTGCCAGCACCTATACGGGACAGGGAGCTGAAGCTTTCTTT. It codes for CASTYTGQGAEAFF.